This T cell receptor beta chain was captured in a study of T-cell reconstitution after alpha-beta-depleted transplantation in children (dated by TCRdb to the mid-2010s). As for the study more broadly: The study quantitatively tracked T-cell immune reconstitution after TCRalphabeta/CD19-depleted allogeneic hematopoietic cell transplantation in children using TCR repertoire profiling.

On this clonotype: The clone's antigen remains unknown. The junction and the germline gene differ at one end; a read error may be behind it.

The CDR3 numbers 15 residues from cysteine through phenylalanine. The entry retains the CDR3 DNA only, 45 bases that are in frame from base 1. CDR1 and CDR2 were assigned from the germline V gene as MNHNS and SASEGT. Library method: PCR. Sequenced using an Illumina HiSeq 2500. To normalize quantification of the TCRbeta repertoire, the TCR libraries were built with molecular barcoding that relied on unique molecular identifiers. Through fastp at Q25 and MiXCR, TCRdb rebuilt clones from the public reads, retaining in-frame beta chains. Merged by CDR3 protein, the rows form single entries marked with the most common genes and DNA. This sample lists more than 400,000 distinct CDR3 sequences; roughly 44% were detected once. Jointly, the top ten make up roughly 27% of the sample. The research as a whole found: The high TCRbeta diversity at day 60 in some patients was ascribed to recipient T cells and intrathymic progenitors that had survived conditioning. The apparently early alphabetaT-cell count recovery about two months after transplant was reportedly dependent on only several hundred rapidly expanded clones derived from non-depleted graft cells. The frequencies of hyperexpanded clones fell over the following months, and after one year, T-cell counts and TCRbeta diversity were mostly attributed to newly produced T cells.

The treatment or condition label for this specimen denotes: allogeneic hematopoietic cell transplantation with graft depleted of TCRalphabeta T cells and CD19 B cells. The transplant recipients were children given TCRalphabeta/CD19-depleted allogeneic hematopoietic cell grafts. Recombination linked TRBV6-1 to TRBJ2-3; 10 bases in between match TRBD2. The source of this sequence is a girl aged 2-10 years with aplastic anemia, due to receive a stem cell transplant. The sequences come from PBMCs, collected before TCRalphabeta/CD19-depleted stem cell transplant. The sequenced DNA: TGTGCCAGCAGTCCACGGACTAGCGGCACAGATACGCTGTATTTT. Its protein reads: CASSPRTSGTDTLYF.